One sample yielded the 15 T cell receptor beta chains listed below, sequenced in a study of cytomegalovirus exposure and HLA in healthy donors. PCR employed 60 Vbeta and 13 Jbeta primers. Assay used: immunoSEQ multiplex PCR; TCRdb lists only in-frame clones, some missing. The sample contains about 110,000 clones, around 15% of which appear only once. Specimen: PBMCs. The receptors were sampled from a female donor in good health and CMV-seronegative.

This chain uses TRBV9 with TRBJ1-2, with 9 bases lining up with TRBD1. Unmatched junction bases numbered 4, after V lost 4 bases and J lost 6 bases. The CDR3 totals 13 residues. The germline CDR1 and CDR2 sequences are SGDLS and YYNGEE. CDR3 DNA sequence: TGTGCCAGCAGCCCGGGACAGGGTAATGGCTACACCTTC. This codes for CASSPGQGNGYTF. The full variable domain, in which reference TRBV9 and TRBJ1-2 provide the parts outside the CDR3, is DSGVTQTPKHLITATGQRVTLRCSPRSGDLSVYWYQQSLDQGLQFLIQYYNGEERAKGNILERFSAQQFPDLHSELNLSSLELGDSALYFCASSPGQGNGYTFGSGTRLTVV.

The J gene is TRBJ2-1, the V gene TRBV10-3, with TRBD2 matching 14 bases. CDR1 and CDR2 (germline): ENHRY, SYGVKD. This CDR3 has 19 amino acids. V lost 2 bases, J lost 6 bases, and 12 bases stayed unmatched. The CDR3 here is CAISEGPGLAGEKGNEQFF. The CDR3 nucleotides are TGTGCCATCAGTGAGGGACCGGGACTAGCGGGAGAAAAGGGCAATGAGCAGTTCTTC.

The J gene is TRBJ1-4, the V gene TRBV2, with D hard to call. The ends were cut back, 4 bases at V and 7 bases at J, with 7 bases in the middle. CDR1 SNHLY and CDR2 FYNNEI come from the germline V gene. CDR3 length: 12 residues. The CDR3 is CASSGNSEKLFF. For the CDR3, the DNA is TGTGCCAGCAGTGGGAACAGTGAAAAACTGTTTTTT.

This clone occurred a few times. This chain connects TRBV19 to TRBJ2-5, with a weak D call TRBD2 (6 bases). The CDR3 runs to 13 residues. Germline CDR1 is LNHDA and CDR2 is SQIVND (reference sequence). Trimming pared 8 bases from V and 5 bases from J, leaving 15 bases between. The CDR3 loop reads CASSTAGRETQYF. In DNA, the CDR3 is TGTGCCAGTTCGACGGCAGGGAGGGAGACCCAGTACTTC.

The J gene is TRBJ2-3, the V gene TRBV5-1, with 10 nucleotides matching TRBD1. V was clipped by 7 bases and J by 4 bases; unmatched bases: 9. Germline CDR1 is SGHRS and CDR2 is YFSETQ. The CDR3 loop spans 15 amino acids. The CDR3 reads CASRRTGTGADTQYF. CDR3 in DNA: TGCGCCAGCCGCAGGACCGGGACAGGGGCAGATACGCAGTATTTT.

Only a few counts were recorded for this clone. The CDR3 loop reads CASSPSRDRAEAFF. The CDR3 DNA reads as TGTGCCAGCAGCCCGTCAAGGGACAGGGCTGAAGCTTTCTTT. The chain links TRBV7-6 to TRBJ1-1, with 9 bases aligning to TRBD1. The trim removed 5 bases at V and 6 bases at J, leaving 7 bases unmatched. Germline V lookup: CDR1 SGHVS, CDR2 FNYEAQ. The CDR3 is 14 residues long.

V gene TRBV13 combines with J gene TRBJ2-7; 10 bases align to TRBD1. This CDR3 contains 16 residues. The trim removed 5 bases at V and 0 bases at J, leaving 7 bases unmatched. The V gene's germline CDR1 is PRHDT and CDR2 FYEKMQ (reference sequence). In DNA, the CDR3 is TGTGCCAGCAGCCCAGACAGGGGGCGAAACTCCTACGAGCAGTACTTC. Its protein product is CASSPDRGRNSYEQYF.

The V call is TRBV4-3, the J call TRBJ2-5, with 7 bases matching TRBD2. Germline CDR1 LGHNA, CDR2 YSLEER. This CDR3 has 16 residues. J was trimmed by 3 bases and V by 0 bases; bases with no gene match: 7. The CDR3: CASSQDWEGREETQYF. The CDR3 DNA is TGCGCCAGCAGCCAAGACTGGGAGGGCCGGGAAGAGACCCAGTACTTC.

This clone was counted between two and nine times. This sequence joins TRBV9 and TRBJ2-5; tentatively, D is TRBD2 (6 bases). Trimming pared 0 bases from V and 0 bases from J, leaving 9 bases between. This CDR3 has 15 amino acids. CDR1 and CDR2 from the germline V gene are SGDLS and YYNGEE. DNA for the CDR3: TGTGCCAGCAGCGTAGATGCGGGGAACCAAGAGACCCAGTACTTC. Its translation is CASSVDAGNQETQYF.

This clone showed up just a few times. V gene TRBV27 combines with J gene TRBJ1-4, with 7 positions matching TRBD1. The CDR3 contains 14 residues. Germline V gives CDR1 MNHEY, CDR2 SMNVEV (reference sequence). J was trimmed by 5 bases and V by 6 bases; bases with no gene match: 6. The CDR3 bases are TGTGCCAGCAGCAGGACAGGTGAAAATGAAAAACTGTTTTTT. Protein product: CASSRTGENEKLFF.

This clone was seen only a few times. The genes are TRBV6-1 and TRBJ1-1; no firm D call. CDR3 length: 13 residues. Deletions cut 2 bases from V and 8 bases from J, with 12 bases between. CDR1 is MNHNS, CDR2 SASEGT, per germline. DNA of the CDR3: TGTGCCAGCAGTGAACCGCGGGGTACCGAAGCTTTCTTT. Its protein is CASSEPRGTEAFF.

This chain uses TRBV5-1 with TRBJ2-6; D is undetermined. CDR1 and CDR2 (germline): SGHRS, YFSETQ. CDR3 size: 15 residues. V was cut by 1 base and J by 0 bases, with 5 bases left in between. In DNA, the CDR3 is TGCGCCAGCAGCTTGCCCGGCTCTGGGGCCAACGTCCTGACTTTC. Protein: CASSLPGSGANVLTF.

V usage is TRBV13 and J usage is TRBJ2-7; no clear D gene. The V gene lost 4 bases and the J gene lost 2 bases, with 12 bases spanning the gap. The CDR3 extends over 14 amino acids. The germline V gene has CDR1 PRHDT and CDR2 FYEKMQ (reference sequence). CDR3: CASSSKSEAYEQYF. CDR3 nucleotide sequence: TGTGCCAGCAGCTCAAAATCAGAAGCCTACGAGCAGTACTTC.

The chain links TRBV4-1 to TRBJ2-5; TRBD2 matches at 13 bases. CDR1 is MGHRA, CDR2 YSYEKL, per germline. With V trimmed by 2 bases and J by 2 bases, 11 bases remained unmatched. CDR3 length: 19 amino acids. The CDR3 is CASSQRRTSGGAGQETQYF. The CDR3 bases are TGCGCCAGCAGCCAAAGGAGAACTAGCGGGGGGGCCGGGCAAGAGACCCAGTACTTC.

In DNA form, the CDR3 reads TGTGCCAGCAGCGTAGGGGCTAGCGGGAGGGTCTTGGAGACCCAGTACTTC. It translates to CASSVGASGRVLETQYF. The chain recombines TRBV9 with TRBJ2-5; 12 bases are a match to TRBD2. Germline CDR1 reads SGDLS; CDR2 reads YYNGEE. V trimming: 0 bases; J trimming: 5 bases; junction bases outside the gene matches: 8. CDR3 length: 17 amino acids.